This entry is about one TCR beta chain. The record originates from a study of OX40 agonist ivuxolimab in advanced cancers. Profiled with immunoSEQ multiplex PCR; TCRdb holds only in-frame clones, not every one. The sample has 13,000 to 15,000 clones; about 76% are singletons. This CDR3 spans 15 amino acids. Per the germline V gene, CDR1 is SGHTA and CDR2 is FQGNSA. V lost 1 base and J 4 bases, leaving 14 bases between the germline ends. Sequenced here: CD4+ or CD8+ T cells sorted from blood, sampled in a trial of the OX40 agonist ivuxolimab. This sequence joins TRBV7-2 and TRBJ2-7; D possibly corresponds to TRBD2 (6 bases). The sequence came from an adult with an advanced solid tumor such as melanoma, head and neck, liver or kidney cancer. CDR3 bases: TGTGCCAGCAGCTTAGGCCACACCGGAGGGTACGAGCAGTACTTC. It encodes CASSLGHTGGYEQYF.